The T cell receptor beta chain under discussion was sequenced for a study of Graves' ophthalmopathy and Graves' hyperthyroidism. This clonotype has at least ten counts. RNA transcripts yielded amplified TCR beta CDR3 regions. Following a first-round RT-PCR that used HTBI primers, a second-round multiplex PCR was carried out. Using its own MiXCR run on the multiplex PCR reads, TCRdb lists one record per CDR3 protein. Of around 40,000 distinct CDR3 sequences listed, around 50% are singletons. Per the germline V gene, CDR1 is MNHNS and CDR2 is SASEGT. Trimming at V came to 6 bases and at J to 3 bases, leaving 9 bases not matched to a gene. The CDR3 consists of 16 residues.

The chain joins TRBV6-1 to TRBJ2-2; TRBD1 aligns across 8 bases. The TCR comes from an adult man with Graves' ophthalmopathy. What was sequenced was peripheral blood. CDR3 protein: CASRTPETGDTGELFF. CDR3 in DNA: TGTGCCAGCAGAACCCCGGAGACAGGGGACACCGGGGAGCTGTTTTTT.